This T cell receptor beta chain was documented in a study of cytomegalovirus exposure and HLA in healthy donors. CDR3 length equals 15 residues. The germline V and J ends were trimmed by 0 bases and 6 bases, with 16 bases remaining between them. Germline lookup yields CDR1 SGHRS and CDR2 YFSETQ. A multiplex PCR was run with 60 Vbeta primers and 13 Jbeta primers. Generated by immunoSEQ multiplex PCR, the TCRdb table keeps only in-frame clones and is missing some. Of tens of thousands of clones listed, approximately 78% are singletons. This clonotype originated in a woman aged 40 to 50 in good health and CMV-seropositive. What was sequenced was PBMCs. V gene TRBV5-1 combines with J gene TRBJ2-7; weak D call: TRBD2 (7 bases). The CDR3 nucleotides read TGCGCCAGCAGCTTGGAGGGGGGGGCGTTCTCCGAGCAGTACTTC. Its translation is CASSLEGGAFSEQYF.